Presented here are 17 T cell receptor beta chains from one specimen sequenced in a study of shared clonotypes between healthy human individuals. Positive CCR7 selection of CD45RO-negative cells yielded the naive CD8 cells, and terminally differentiated effector memory CD45RA+ cells were excluded. Measured with immunoSEQ multiplex PCR; TCRdb has only the in-frame clones, and not every one. The sample has just over 2,000,000 clones, over 85% seen once; the top ten hold 0.85% to 1.2%. The specimen sequenced was naive CD8+ T cells sorted from blood. These receptors all stem from a man in his late teens or twenties in good health.

The chain joins TRBV7-2 to TRBJ2-3; 7 bases fit TRBD2. The CDR3 length is 15 residues. The junction had 9 bases not matched to a gene; V was cut back by 5 bases and J by 4 bases. The germline CDR1 and CDR2 sequences are SGHTA and FQGNSA. CDR3 region: CASSLTGLVPDTQYF. DNA for the CDR3: TGTGCCAGCAGCCTTACCGGACTAGTTCCAGATACGCAGTATTTT.

This chain uses TRBV7-3 with TRBJ2-1; TRBD2 matches 10 bases. CDR3 size: 19 residues. The J segment lost 4 bases and the V segment lost 4 bases, leaving 16 bases of the junction unmatched. Germline lookup yields CDR1 SGHTA and CDR2 FQGTGA. Here the CDR3 reads CASSSVAGGPPGSYNEQFF. In DNA form, the CDR3 reads TGTGCCAGCAGCTCAGTAGCGGGGGGCCCCCCAGGGTCGTACAATGAGCAGTTCTTC.

This chain connects TRBV4-3 to TRBJ2-3; 11 bases map to TRBD2. The V segment lost 0 bases and the J segment 5 bases; nucleotides outside the gene matches: 4. CDR3 size: 16 residues. CDR1 is LGHNA and CDR2 is YSLEER in the germline V gene. The CDR3 coding sequence is TGCGCCAGCAGCCAAGATGGTCTAGCGGGAGGAGATACGCAGTATTTT. Translation: CASSQDGLAGGDTQYF.

As concerns this clone: Other DNA sequences from this sample encode an identical CDR3 as well. The chain combines TRBV7-9 with TRBJ2-3, with 10 bases lining up with TRBD2. There are 16 residues in the CDR3. The V and J ends lost 6 bases and 5 bases, in that order; junction bases with no gene match: 11. Germline V gives CDR1 SEHNR, CDR2 FQNEAQ (reference sequence). CDR3 loop: CASSSRLAGVIDTQYF. The CDR3 DNA sequence: TGTGCCAGCAGTTCCCGTCTAGCGGGAGTTATAGATACGCAGTATTTT.

The J gene is TRBJ2-7, the V gene TRBV6-6; the D gene is possibly TRBD2 (5 bases). CDR1 is MNHNY, CDR2 SVGAGI, per germline (reference sequence). Trimming cost V 2 bases and J 2 bases, with 10 bases left between them. This CDR3 contains 14 residues. CDR3 sequence reads: CASSYEGGTYEQYF. In nucleotides, the CDR3 is TGTGCCAGCAGTTACGAGGGCGGAACCTACGAGCAGTACTTC.

The J gene is TRBJ2-2, the V gene TRBV14; D is unclear. Per the germline V gene, CDR1 is SGHDN and CDR2 is FVKESK. The CDR3 covers 14 residues. Trimming shortened V by 0 bases and J by 6 bases, and 8 bases separated the two germline ends. Here the CDR3 DNA reads TGTGCCAGCAGCCAAGATTTACTACCCGGGGAGCTGTTTTTT. Residues: CASSQDLLPGELFF.

This chain uses TRBV7-8 with TRBJ1-5; unclear D gene. The germline gives CDR1 SGHVS, CDR2 FQNEAQ. Trimming removed 1 base at V and 4 bases at J, with 11 bases between. This CDR3 contains 15 residues. CDR3 nucleotides: TGTGCCAGCAGCTTAGAGGCTGGGTTGAATCAGCCCCAGCATTTT. Amino acids: CASSLEAGLNQPQHF.

The V call is TRBV6-1, the J call TRBJ2-5; perhaps TRBD1 as D (5 bases). With 4 bases removed from V and 5 bases from J, the gap between germline ends came to 14 bases. CDR1 and CDR2 from the germline V gene are MNHNS and SASEGT. The CDR3 covers 14 residues. The CDR3, as DNA: TGTGCCAGCAGTGGATGGACAAGGGGCGAGACCCAGTACTTC. Encoded protein: CASSGWTRGETQYF.

The count of this clone is one. J is TRBJ1-5 and V is TRBV7-2, with D tentatively TRBD1 (6 bases). Trimming removed 1 base at V and 7 bases at J, with 14 bases between. Per germline, CDR1 SGHTA and CDR2 FQGNSA. The CDR3 totals 15 residues. CDR3 residues: CASSLVQGLGQPQHF. As DNA, the CDR3 is TGTGCCAGCAGCTTAGTCCAGGGGCTTGGGCAGCCCCAGCATTTT.

This clone was seen only a few times. The rearrangement uses TRBV29-1 and TRBJ1-3; the D is unclear. Germline assignment: CDR1 SQVTM and CDR2 ANQGSEA. CDR3 length equals 11 residues. Between the trimmed V and J ends, which lost 4 bases and 3 bases, there was a span of 4 bases. In DNA form, the CDR3 reads TGCAGCGTTGGTAGTGGAAACACCATATATTTT. Translating gives CSVGSGNTIYF.

J is TRBJ2-7 and V is TRBV30; 8 bases fit TRBD2. The V gene end was trimmed by 0 bases and the J gene end by 5 bases; junction bases not matched to a gene: 9. The CDR3 is 15 residues long. CDR1 GTSNPN and CDR2 SVGIG come from the germline V gene (reference sequence). The CDR3 spells CAWSVGGGPSDEQYF. CDR3 nucleotides: TGTGCCTGGAGTGTAGGCGGGGGGCCGAGTGACGAGCAGTACTTC.

This clone occurred once. V and J are TRBV15 and TRBJ2-2, with 8 bases that match TRBD1. This CDR3 contains 15 residues. The J segment lost 4 bases and the V segment lost 5 bases, leaving 6 bases of the junction unmatched. The germline gives CDR1 LNHNV, CDR2 YYDKDF (reference sequence). Written as DNA, the CDR3 is TGTGCCACCAGCGGACAGGGAGTTGTCACCGGGGAGCTGTTTTTT. This codes for CATSGQGVVTGELFF.

This sequence joins TRBV29-1 and TRBJ2-3; possible D gene TRBD2, 7 bases. The V end was cut by 7 bases, the J end by 3 bases, with 23 bases between. The CDR3 extends over 16 amino acids. Germline loops: CDR1 SQVTM, CDR2 ANQGSEA. CDR3: CSAAGARTEGTDTQYF. As DNA, the CDR3 is TGCAGCGCCGCGGGAGCCAGGACAGAGGGGACAGATACGCAGTATTTT.

The J gene is TRBJ2-7, the V gene TRBV15; 8 bases agree with TRBD1. Germline values: CDR1 LNHNV, CDR2 YYDKDF (reference sequence). With 1 base clipped from V and 6 bases from J, the junction kept 11 bases outside the gene matches. This CDR3 is built from 16 residues. CDR3 coding DNA: TGTGCCACCAGCAGAGGCCTGGTGGACAGGGAGACCGAGCAGTACTTC. Amino acids: CATSRGLVDRETEQYF.

This clone occurred once. V and J are TRBV6-5 and TRBJ1-2; unclear D gene. The CDR3 has 13 amino acids. V was cut by 5 bases and J by 6 bases, with 13 bases left in between. Germline V gene data show CDR1 as MNHEY and CDR2 as SVGAGI. The CDR3, as DNA: TGTGCCAGCAGTAGGCCTGACTGGGATGGCTACACCTTC. It is translated as CASSRPDWDGYTF.

Concerning this clone: This sample includes further DNA sequences coding for the same CDR3. This rearrangement joins TRBV7-9 to TRBJ2-1; D is ambiguous. V lost 6 bases and J lost 1, with 4 bases in between. The CDR3 extends over 12 amino acids. The germline CDR1 and CDR2 sequences are SEHNR and FQNEAQ (reference sequence). CDR3: CASSPSYNEQFF. The DNA for the CDR3 is TGTGCCAGCAGTCCTTCCTACAATGAGCAGTTCTTC.

In nucleotides, the CDR3 is TGTGCCAGCAGTGGAGCCGCGGGACTCGGTTTCCAAGAGACCCAGTACTTC. It translates to CASSGAAGLGFQETQYF. The genes are TRBV25-1 and TRBJ2-5, with D possibly being TRBD2 (6 bases). V lost 4 bases, J lost 1 base, and 19 bases lay in between. From germline, CDR1 is MGHDK and CDR2 SYGVNS. The CDR3 has 17 residues. Drawing the rest from reference TRBV25-1 and TRBJ2-5, the complete variable domain is EADIYQTPRYLVIGTGKKITLECSQTMGHDKMYWYQQDPGMELHLIHYSYGVNSTEKGDLSSESTVSRIRTEHFPLTLESARPSHTSQYLCASSGAAGLGFQETQYFGPGTRLLVL.